This T cell receptor (beta chain) is drawn from a study of T cells in women clearing cervical HPV infection. About this clone itself: The read halts 3 residues ahead of the CDR3 end, with the missing end drawn from the germline J gene.

immunoSEQ multiplex PCR used an average of about 1.3 ug genomic DNA. Libraries were prepared by immunoSEQ multiplex PCR; TCRdb keeps only in-frame clonotypes and omits some of them. The data include 20,000 to 25,000 clones; the top ten clones carry around 22%. CDR3 length equals 13 residues. Deletions cut 2 bases from V and 2 bases from J, with 4 bases between. CDR1 and CDR2 (germline): DFQATT, SNEGSKA (reference sequence). This receptor was obtained from a woman between 18 and 70 years old with a cervical HPV16 infection that either progressed to CIN3+ or cleared (not recorded which). V is TRBV20-1 and J is TRBJ2-6, with D hard to call. Sample: blood buffy coat. Incomplete CDR3 DNA: TGCAGTGCTAGACCGGCTGGGGCCAACGTC. It is translated as CSARPAGANV. The CDR3 in its entirety is CSARPAGANVLTF.